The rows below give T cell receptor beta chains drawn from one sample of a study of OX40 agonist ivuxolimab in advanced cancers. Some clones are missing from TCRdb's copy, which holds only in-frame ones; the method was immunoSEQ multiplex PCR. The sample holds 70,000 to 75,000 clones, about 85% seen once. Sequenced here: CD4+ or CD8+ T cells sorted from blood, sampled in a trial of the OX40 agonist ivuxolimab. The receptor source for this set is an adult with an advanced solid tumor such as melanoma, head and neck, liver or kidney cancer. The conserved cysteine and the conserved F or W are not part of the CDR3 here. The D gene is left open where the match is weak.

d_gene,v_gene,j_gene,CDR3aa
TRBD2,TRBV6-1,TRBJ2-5,ASSEALAGGRETQY
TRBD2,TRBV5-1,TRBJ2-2,ASIKLAGGTGELF
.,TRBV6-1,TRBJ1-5,ASLLGQSNNQPQH
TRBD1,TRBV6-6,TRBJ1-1,AAGQGEAEAF
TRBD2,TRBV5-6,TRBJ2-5,ASSPGGGQYSREQY
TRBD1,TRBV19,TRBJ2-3,ASGNRGGGTDTQY
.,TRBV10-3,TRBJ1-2,AITPMRLEGYT
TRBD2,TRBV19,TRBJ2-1,ASSIDQFWTSRSEQF
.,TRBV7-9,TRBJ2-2,ASSLKAGLAGELF
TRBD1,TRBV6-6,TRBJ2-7,ASSARTGGYEQY
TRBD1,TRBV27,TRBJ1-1,ASRPQGAPDTEAF
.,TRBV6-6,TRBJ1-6,ASTWDIGSDPLH
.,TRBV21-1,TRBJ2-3,ASSTCLVPDTQY
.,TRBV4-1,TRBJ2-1,ASSQDSGDTEQF
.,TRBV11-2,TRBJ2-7,ASSPNPSSYEQY
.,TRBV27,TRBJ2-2,ASSQGFTGELF
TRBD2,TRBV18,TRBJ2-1,ASSPTSGENEQF
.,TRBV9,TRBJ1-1,ASSVGFQNTEAF
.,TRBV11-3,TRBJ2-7,ASSFSRSSYEQY
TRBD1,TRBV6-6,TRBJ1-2,ASSSDRGREGYT
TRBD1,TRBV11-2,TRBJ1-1,ASSLVPGQGAYTEAF
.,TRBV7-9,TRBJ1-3,ASSLGGASGNTIY
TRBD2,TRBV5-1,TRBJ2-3,ASSSQLAGAGADTQY
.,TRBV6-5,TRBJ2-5,ASRGTVQETQY
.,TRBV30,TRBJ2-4,AWSVSQGPQY
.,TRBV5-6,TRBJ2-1,ASSLQVHNEQF
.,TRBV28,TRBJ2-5,ASSLSGETQY
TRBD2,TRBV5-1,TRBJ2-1,ASSRGKAGAFSYNEQF
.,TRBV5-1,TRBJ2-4,ASSLEGNGRNIQY
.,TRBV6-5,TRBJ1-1,ASSWDSTEAF
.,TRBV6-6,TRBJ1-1,ASSYSPEAF
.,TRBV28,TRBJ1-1,ASSQPVRGTEAF
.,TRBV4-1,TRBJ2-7,ASSTPFKDEQY
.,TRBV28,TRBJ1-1,ASSNPPRPNTEAF
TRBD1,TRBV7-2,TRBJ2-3,ASSLSTGTGAGDTQY
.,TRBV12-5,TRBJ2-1,ASGPREIGEQF
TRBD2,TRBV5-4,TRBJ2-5,ASSPYGLAGGIETQY
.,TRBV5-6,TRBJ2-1,ASSTPFRGGSYNEQF
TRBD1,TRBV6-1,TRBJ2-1,ASSRQGASYNEQF
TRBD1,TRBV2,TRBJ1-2,ASSPGTGYGYT
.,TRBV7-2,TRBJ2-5,ASSRPGFRETQY
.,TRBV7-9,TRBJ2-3,ASRKGGLTTDTQY
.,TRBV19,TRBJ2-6,ASRGRPGANVLT
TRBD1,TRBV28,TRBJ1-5,ASSSGTDNQPQH
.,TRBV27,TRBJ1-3,ASSLKGNRGSGNTIY
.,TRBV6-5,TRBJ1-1,ASSPDSNTEAF
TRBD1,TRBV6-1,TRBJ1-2,ASSEQGAYGYT
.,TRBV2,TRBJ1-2,ASRQANYGYT